This T cell receptor (beta chain) was documented in a study of blood T cell repertoires in COVID-19. Overall study: Sites across the United States, Italy and Spain contributed samples from acute and convalescent COVID-19.

Per germline, CDR1 LGHNA and CDR2 YNFKEQ. The CDR3 is 17 residues long. V dropped 0 bases and J dropped 4 bases, with 18 bases sitting between them. As processed by the authors: For nucleated cells, counts were estimated from reference gene primer amplification. Sequencing was performed with immunoSEQ multiplex PCR; in TCRdb, only in-frame clones are kept and a portion is missing. V, J and clone size were drawn from that table, and D and trimming were deduced from the DNA. Of roughly 200,000 clones in the sample, 90% are singletons; the top ten hold approximately 0.5%. The chain has TRBV4-2 and TRBJ1-2; D is undetermined. Sequencing was carried out using peripheral blood. The receptor comes from a man aged 50 to 59 with acute or convalescent COVID-19. CDR3 protein: CASSQEVIGRKGYGYTF. The CDR3 DNA sequence: TGTGCCAGCAGCCAAGAGGTAATAGGGAGAAAAGGCTATGGCTACACCTTC.